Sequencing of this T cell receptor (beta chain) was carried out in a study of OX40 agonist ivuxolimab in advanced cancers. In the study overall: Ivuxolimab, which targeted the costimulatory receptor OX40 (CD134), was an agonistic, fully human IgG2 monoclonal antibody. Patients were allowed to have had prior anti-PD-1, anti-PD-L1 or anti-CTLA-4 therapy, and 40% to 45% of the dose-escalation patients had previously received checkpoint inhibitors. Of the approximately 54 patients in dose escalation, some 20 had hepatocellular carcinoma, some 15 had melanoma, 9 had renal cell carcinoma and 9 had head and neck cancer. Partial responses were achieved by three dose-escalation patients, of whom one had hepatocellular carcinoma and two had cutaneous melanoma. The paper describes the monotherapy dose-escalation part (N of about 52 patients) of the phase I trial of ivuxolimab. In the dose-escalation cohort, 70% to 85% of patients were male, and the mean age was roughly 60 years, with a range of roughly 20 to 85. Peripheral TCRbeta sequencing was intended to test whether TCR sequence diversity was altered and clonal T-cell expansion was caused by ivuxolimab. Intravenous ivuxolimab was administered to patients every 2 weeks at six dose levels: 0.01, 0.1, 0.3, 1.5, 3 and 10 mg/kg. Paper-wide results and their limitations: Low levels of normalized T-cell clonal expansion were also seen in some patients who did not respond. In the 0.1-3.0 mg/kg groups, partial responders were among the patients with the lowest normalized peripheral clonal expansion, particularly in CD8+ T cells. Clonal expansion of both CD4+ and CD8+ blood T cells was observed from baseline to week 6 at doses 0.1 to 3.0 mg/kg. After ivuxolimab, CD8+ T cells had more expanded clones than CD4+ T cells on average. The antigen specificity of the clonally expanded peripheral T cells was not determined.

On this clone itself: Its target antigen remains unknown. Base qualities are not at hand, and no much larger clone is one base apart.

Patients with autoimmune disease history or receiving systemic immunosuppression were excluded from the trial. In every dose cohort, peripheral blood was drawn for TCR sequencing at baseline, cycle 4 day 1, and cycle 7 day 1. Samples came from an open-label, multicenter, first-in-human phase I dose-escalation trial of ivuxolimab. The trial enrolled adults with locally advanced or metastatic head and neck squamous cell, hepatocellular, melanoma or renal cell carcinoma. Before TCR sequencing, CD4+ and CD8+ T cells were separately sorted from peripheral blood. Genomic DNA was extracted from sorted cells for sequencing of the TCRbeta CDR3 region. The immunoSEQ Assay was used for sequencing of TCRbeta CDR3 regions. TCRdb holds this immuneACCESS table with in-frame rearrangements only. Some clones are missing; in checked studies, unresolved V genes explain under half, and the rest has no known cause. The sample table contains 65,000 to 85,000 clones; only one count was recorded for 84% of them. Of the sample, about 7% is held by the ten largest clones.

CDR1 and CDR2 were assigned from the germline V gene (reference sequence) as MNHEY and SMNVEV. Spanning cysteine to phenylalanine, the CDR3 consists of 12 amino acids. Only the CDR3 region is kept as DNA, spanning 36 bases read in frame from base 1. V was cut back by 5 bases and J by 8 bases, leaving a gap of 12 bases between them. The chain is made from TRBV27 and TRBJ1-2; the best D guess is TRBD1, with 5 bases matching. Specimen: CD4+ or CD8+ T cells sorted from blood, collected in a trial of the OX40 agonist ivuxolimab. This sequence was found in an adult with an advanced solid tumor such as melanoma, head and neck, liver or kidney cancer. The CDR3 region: CASSPGLRGYTF. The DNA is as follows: TGTGCCAGCAGTCCGGGACTTAGAGGCTACACCTTC.